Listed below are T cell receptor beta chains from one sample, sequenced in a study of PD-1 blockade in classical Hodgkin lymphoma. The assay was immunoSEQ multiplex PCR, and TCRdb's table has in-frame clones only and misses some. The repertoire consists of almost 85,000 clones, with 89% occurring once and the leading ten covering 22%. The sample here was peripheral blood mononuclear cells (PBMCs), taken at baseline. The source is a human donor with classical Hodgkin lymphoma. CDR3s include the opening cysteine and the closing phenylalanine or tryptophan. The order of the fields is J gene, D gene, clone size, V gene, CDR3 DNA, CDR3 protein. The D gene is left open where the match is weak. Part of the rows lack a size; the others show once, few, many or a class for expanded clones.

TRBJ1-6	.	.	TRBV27	TGTGCCAGCAGTTTATCCCCTCAGGGAAATTCACCCCTCCACTTT	CASSLSPQGNSPLHF
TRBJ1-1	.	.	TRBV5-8	TGTGCCAGCAGCTTGAACGGAGAAACTGAAGCTTTCTTT	CASSLNGETEAFF
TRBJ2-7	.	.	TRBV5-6	TGTGCCAGCAGCCCGGGAGACTACGAGCAGTACTTC	CASSPGDYEQYF
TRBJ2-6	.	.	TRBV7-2	TGTGCCAGCAGCTTAGCCGTTTGGACGTGGGGACCTTTTCTTCCTGGGGCCAACGTCCTGACTTTC	CASSLAVWTWGPFLPGANVLTF
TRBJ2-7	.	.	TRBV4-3	TGCGCCAGCAGCCAAGATTCGGGGGCTGCCTACGAGCAGTACTTC	CASSQDSGAAYEQYF
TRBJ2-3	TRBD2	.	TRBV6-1	TGTGCCAGCAGTGAATCCCCGGGTGGCGGGAGGGACGATACGCAGTATTTT	CASSESPGGGRDDTQYF
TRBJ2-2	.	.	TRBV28	TGTGCCAGCAGTTTAAGATACGGGGAGCTGTTTTTT	CASSLRYGELFF
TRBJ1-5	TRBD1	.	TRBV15	TGTGCCACCAGCCGGAGGGGACAGGGGATTAAAAATCAGCCCCAGCATTTT	CATSRRGQGIKNQPQHF
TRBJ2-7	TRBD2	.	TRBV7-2	TGTGCCAGCAGCTTGACTAGCGGGAGCTACGAGCAGTACTTC	CASSLTSGSYEQYF
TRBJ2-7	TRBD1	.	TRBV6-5	TGTGCCAGCAGTGGGGACAGGGGTTTTTACGAGCAGTACTTC	CASSGDRGFYEQYF
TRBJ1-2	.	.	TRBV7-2	TGTGCCAGCAGCTTAGCCCGATGGAACTACACCTTC	CASSLARWNYTF
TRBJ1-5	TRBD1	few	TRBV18	TGTGCCAGCTCACCACCGGGACAGAATAATCAGCCCCAGCATTTT	CASSPPGQNNQPQHF
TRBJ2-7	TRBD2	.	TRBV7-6	TGTGCCAGCAGCTTAGGAGATATGGGGACTAGCAAGTACTACGAGCAGTACTTC	CASSLGDMGTSKYYEQYF
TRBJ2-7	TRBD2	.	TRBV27	TGTGCCAGCAGGCGGGGGGTAGCGGGACACGAGCAGTACTTC	CASRRGVAGHEQYF
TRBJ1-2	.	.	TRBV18	TGTGCCAGCTCACCACCGAATGACAGGAACCTAGGTGGCTACACCTTC	CASSPPNDRNLGGYTF
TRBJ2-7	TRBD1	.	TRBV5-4	TGTGCCAGCAGCTCCGGACAGGGCCTCTACGAGCAGTACTTC	CASSSGQGLYEQYF
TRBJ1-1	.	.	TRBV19	TGTGCCAGTAGTATATCCGTCAGGGGAAACACTGAAGCTTTCTTT	CASSISVRGNTEAFF
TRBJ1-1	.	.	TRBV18	TGTGCCAGCTCACCACAGGGGAACACTGAAGCTTTCTTT	CASSPQGNTEAFF
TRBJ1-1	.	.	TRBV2	TGTGCCAGCAGTACAAAGGGAGATGAAGCTTTCTTT	CASSTKGDEAFF
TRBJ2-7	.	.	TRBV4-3	TGCGCCAGCAGCCAAGGTAGAGGGTCGGAGCAGTACTTC	CASSQGRGSEQYF
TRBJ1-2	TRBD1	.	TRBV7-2	TGTGCCAGCAGCTCGACAGGGGTCCGTCATGGCTACACCTTC	CASSSTGVRHGYTF
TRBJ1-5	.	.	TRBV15	TGTGCCACCAGCAGAGATCTGGGGAATCAGCCCCAGCATTTT	CATSRDLGNQPQHF